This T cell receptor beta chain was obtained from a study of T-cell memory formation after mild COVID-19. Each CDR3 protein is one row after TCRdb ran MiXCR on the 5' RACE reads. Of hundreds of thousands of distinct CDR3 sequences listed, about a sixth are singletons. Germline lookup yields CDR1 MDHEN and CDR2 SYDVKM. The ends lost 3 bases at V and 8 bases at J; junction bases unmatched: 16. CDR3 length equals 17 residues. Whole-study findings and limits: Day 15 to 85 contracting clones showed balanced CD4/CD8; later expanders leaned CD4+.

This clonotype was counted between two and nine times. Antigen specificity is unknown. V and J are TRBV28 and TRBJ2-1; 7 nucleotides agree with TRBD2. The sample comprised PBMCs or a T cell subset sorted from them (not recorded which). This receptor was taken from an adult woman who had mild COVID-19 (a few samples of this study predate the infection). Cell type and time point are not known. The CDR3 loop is CASSFRVLAVFPHEQFF. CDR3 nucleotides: TGTGCCAGCAGTTTCAGGGTGCTAGCGGTTTTTCCCCATGAGCAGTTCTTC.